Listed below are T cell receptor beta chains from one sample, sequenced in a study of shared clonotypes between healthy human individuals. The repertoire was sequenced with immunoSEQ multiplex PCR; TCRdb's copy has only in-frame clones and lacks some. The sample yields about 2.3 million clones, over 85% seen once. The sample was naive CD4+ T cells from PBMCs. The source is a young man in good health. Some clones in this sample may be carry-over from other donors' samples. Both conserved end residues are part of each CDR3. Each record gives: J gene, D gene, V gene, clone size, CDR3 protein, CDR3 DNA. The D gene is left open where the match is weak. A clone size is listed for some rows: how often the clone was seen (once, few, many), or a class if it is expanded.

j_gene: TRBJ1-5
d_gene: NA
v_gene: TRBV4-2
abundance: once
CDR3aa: CASSQAGGDYSNQPQHF
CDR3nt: TGTGCCAGCAGCCAAGCGGGGGGGGATTATAGCAATCAGCCCCAGCATTTT

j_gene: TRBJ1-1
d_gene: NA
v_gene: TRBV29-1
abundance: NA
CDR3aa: CSAGRVLNTEAFF
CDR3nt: TGCAGCGCAGGCAGGGTTTTGAACACTGAAGCTTTCTTT

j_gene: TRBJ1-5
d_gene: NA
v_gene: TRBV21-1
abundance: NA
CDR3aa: CASSKKTDTLNQPQHF
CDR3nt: TGTGCCAGCAGCAAAAAGACAGACACTCTCAATCAGCCCCAGCATTTT

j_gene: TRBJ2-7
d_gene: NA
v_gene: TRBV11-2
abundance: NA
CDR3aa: CASSLAAYEQYF
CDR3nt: TGTGCCAGCAGCTTAGCTGCCTACGAGCAGTACTTC

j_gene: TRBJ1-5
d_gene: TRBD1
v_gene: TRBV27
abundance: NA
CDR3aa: CASSARQGGNQPQHF
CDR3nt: TGTGCCAGCAGCGCACGACAGGGGGGAAATCAGCCCCAGCATTTT

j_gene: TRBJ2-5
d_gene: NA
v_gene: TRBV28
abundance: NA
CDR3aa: CASSSEVGGRGETQYF
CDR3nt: TGTGCCAGCAGTTCGGAGGTCGGGGGGCGCGGAGAGACCCAGTACTTC

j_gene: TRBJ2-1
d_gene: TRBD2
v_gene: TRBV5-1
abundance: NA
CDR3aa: CASSLGLAGGPEWNEQFF
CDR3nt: TGCGCCAGCAGCCTTGGACTAGCGGGAGGGCCAGAATGGAATGAGCAGTTCTTC

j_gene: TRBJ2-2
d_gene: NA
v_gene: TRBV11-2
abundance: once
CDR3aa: CASSLDREAEELFF
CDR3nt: TGTGCCAGCAGCTTAGATAGGGAGGCGGAGGAGCTGTTTTTT

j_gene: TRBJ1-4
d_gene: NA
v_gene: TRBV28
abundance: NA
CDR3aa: CASSRDPGGEKLFF
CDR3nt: TGTGCCAGCAGCCGGGACCCCGGAGGTGAAAAACTGTTTTTT

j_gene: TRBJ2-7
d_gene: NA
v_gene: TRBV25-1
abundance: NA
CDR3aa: CASSEALARSEQYF
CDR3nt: TGTGCCAGCAGTGAAGCTCTGGCCCGGAGCGAGCAGTACTTC

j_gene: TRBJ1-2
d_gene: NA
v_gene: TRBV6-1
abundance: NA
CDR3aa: CASTLTENNYGYTF
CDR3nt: TGTGCCAGCACCCTGACAGAGAACAACTATGGCTACACCTTC